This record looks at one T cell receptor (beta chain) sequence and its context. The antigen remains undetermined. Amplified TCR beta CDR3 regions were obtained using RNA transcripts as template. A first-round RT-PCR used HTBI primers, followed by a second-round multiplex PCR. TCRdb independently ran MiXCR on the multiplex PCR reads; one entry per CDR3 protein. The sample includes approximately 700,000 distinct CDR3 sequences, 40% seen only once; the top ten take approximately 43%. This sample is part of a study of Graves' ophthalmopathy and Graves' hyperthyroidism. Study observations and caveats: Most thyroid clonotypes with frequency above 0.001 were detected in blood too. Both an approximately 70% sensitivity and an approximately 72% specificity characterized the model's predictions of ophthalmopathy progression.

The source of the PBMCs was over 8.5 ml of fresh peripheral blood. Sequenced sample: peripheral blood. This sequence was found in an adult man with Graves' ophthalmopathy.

The CDR3 reads CASRRASSAGVLSYEQYF. CDR3 nucleotides: TGTGCCAGCAGGAGGGCATCGTCCGCCGGGGTCCTCTCCTACGAGCAGTACTTC. This sequence joins TRBV7-2 and TRBJ2-7, with D perhaps TRBD2 (5 bases). In germline, CDR1 is SGHTA, CDR2 FQGNSA. This CDR3 comprises 18 residues. The V end was cut by 6 bases, the J end by 0 bases, with 24 bases between.